This note documents a single TCR beta chain sequence. The data were obtained in a study of CD8+ T cells in alopecia areata. Following RNA extraction, reverse transcription yielded cDNA that acted as the sequencing template. Clones were sequenced by immunoSEQ multiplex PCR, and TCRdb holds only the in-frame ones, with some missing. Of 150,000 to 200,000 clones detected, 55% appear once; the ten largest clones hold approximately 4.8%. V was pared by 3 bases and J by 8 bases, with 4 bases between. This CDR3 comprises 9 residues. From germline, CDR1 is SQVTM and CDR2 ANQGSEA. Source material: CD4+ T cells sorted from blood. The chain is built from TRBV29-1 and TRBJ1-2; D remains unclear. This sequence originates from a human donor in good health. The CDR3 coding sequence is TGCAGCGTTGATGAGGGCTACACCTTC. This sequence encodes CSVDEGYTF.